These 26 T cell receptor beta chains originate from one sample sequenced in a study of lymphopenia after photon versus proton radiotherapy. Sequencing used immunoSEQ multiplex PCR; TCRdb keeps in-frame clones, though not all of them. The data show over 50,000 clones, approximately 86% seen once. Sequenced here: peripheral blood, sampled from a patient treated with photon-based radiotherapy. The receptor source for this set is a man aged 35 to 55 with gastric cancer.

V usage is TRBV6-4 and J usage is TRBJ2-3; TRBD2 agrees at 7 bases. V lost 2 bases and J lost 1; bases outside the gene matches: 0. Germline loops: CDR1 MRHNA, CDR2 SNTAGT. This CDR3 has 14 amino acids. The DNA of the CDR3 is TGTGCCAGCAGTGACACTAGCGGCACAGATACGCAGTATTTT. Encoded protein: CASSDTSGTDTQYF.

This chain joins TRBV6-5 and TRBJ2-4, with D perhaps matching TRBD2 (6 bases). Per germline, CDR1 MNHEY and CDR2 SVGAGI. The length of the CDR3 is 12 residues. V was clipped by 6 bases and J by 16 bases, with 19 bases between them. The CDR3 DNA is TGTGCCAGCAGAACCCGGGACTCCAGCATTTACTTC. As protein: CASRTRDSSIYF.

The chain is built from TRBV4-3 and TRBJ2-5; D not certain. The J call could be wrong; TRBJ2-7 is a better fit for the DNA end. Germline V gene lookup returns CDR1 LGHNA and CDR2 YSLEER. The CDR3 runs to 14 residues. CDR3 in DNA: TGCGCCAGCAGCCAGGGGTTTGGGATCTACGAGCAGTACTTC. This translates into CASSQGFGIYEQYF.

The V call is TRBV5-8, the J call TRBJ2-7, with TRBD2 as a possible D gene (5 bases). The ends were cut back, 2 bases at V and 9 bases at J, with 18 bases in the middle. The CDR3 runs 14 residues. In germline, CDR1 is SGHTS, CDR2 YDEGEE. CDR3 protein: CASSFAGRNWVQYF. The DNA of the CDR3 is TGTGCCAGCAGCTTCGCGGGTAGGAATTGGGTGCAGTACTTC.

The CDR3 protein is CASSIPQRQGGQPQHF. DNA of the CDR3: TGTGCCAGTAGTATCCCTCAACGGCAGGGAGGACAGCCCCAGCATTTT. The gene calls are TRBV19 and TRBJ1-5; D perhaps matches TRBD1 (5 bases). The CDR3 consists of 16 residues. The ends were cut back, 3 bases at V and 7 bases at J, with 19 bases in the middle. Germline V CDR1 and CDR2: LNHDA, SQIVND (reference sequence).

The rearrangement links TRBV30 to TRBJ2-5; 12 bases map to TRBD1. The CDR3 runs 16 residues. Germline V gene sequence: CDR1 GTSNPN, CDR2 SVGIG (reference sequence). Losses at the gene ends were 5 bases for V and 5 bases for J; bases not matched to a gene: 12. The CDR3: CAWSWLGQGALETQYF. Here the CDR3 DNA reads TGTGCCTGGTCTTGGTTGGGACAGGGGGCGTTGGAGACCCAGTACTTC.

The gene calls are TRBV4-1 and TRBJ1-1; no definite D call. Per germline, CDR1 MGHRA and CDR2 YSYEKL. Deletions cut 0 bases from V and 0 bases from J, with 17 bases between. There are 18 residues in the CDR3. The CDR3 region is CASSQERLENSLNTEAFF. CDR3 DNA sequence: TGCGCCAGCAGCCAAGAGCGTCTGGAGAACAGTTTGAACACTGAAGCTTTCTTT.

The J gene is TRBJ1-5, the V gene TRBV19; 9 positions agree with TRBD1. V lost 3 bases to trimming and J lost 2 bases; unmatched junction nucleotides: 11. The CDR3 runs 18 residues. Germline assignment: CDR1 LNHDA and CDR2 SQIVND (reference sequence). This CDR3 reads CASSMGTGRLGGNQPQHF. As DNA, the CDR3 is TGTGCCAGTAGTATGGGGACAGGGAGGTTAGGAGGCAATCAGCCCCAGCATTTT. The full variable domain, with the rest looked up from reference TRBV19 and TRBJ1-5, is DGGITQSPKYLFRKEGQNVTLSCEQNLNHDAMYWYRQDPGQGLRLIYYSQIVNDFQKGDIAEGYSVSREKKESFPLTVTSAQKNPTAFYLCASSMGTGRLGGNQPQHFGDGTRLSIL.

In DNA form, the CDR3 reads TGTGCCAGCATTCCGGCAGGAGTGAACACTGAAGCTTTCTTT. This encodes CASIPAGVNTEAFF. V is TRBV6-1 and J is TRBJ1-1, with unresolved D. V lost 7 bases and J 0 bases, leaving 12 bases between the germline ends. CDR3 length: 14 residues. The V gene's germline CDR1 is MNHNS and CDR2 SASEGT.

CDR3 coding DNA: TGTGCCAGCAGTCCCGGGCGGGGAGGCACTGAAGCTTTCTTT. Amino acids: CASSPGRGGTEAFF. The genes are TRBV28 and TRBJ1-1; D is uncertain. The germline gives CDR1 MDHEN, CDR2 SYDVKM. The CDR3 has 14 residues. Trimming cost V 5 bases and J 4 bases, with 14 bases left between them.

This clone was found once. V usage is TRBV11-3 and J usage is TRBJ2-5; 7 nucleotides match TRBD2. Germline lookup yields CDR1 SGHNT and CDR2 YENEEA. The CDR3 spans 16 residues. The V segment lost 5 bases and the J segment 3 bases; nucleotides outside the gene matches: 12. CDR3 region: CASSQGQRGSEETQYF. CDR3 DNA: TGTGCCAGCAGCCAGGGCCAGCGGGGTTCGGAAGAGACCCAGTACTTC.

The genes are TRBV4-3 and TRBJ1-5; 7 bases match TRBD1. The CDR3 has 17 amino acids. The germline V gene encodes CDR1 LGHNA and CDR2 YSLEER. J was trimmed by 1 base and V by 4 bases; bases with no gene match: 10. The CDR3 DNA reads TGCGCCAGCAGCCCGATTAACGGGACAGCGAGCAATCAGCCCCAGCATTTT. This codes for CASSPINGTASNQPQHF.

J is TRBJ1-6 and V is TRBV30; D not certain. There are 14 residues in the CDR3. Trimming removed 7 bases at V and 7 bases at J, with 17 bases between. Germline-derived CDR1 and CDR2 are GTSNPN and SVGIG (reference sequence). CDR3 in amino acids: CASSQEGGNSPLHF. CDR3 bases: TGTGCCTCTAGCCAGGAGGGCGGGAATTCACCCCTCCACTTT.

The chain carries TRBV29-1 and TRBJ2-2, with D uncertain. The CDR3 is made up of 12 amino acids. In germline, CDR1 is SQVTM, CDR2 ANQGSEA. The V and J ends lost 5 bases and 1 base respectively, with 5 bases between them. CDR3 bases: TGCAGCGTTACAGAGAACACCGGGGAGCTGTTTTTT. Its protein product is CSVTENTGELFF.

The rearrangement uses TRBV7-2 and TRBJ1-1, with TRBD1 as a possible D gene (6 bases). The CDR3 runs 16 residues. Germline V gives CDR1 SGHTA, CDR2 FQGNSA. Trimming took 0 bases from V and 0 from J, leaving 11 bases between them. CDR3 DNA: TGTGCCAGCAGCTTAGCGACGGGGGCGTTGAACACTGAAGCTTTCTTT. This sequence encodes CASSLATGALNTEAFF. The complete variable domain, with remaining parts taken from reference TRBV7-2 and TRBJ1-1, reads GAGVSQSPSNKVTEKGKDVELRCDPISGHTALYWYRQSLGQGLEFLIYFQGNSAPDKSGLPSDRFSAERTGGSVSTLTIQRTQQEDSAVYLCASSLATGALNTEAFFGQGTRLTVV.

The genes are TRBV5-8 and TRBJ1-5, with TRBD1 identical over 7 bases. The CDR3 extends over 14 amino acids. CDR1 is SGHTS, CDR2 YDEGEE, per germline. The junction had 5 bases not matched to a gene; V was cut back by 2 bases and J by 6 bases. In DNA, the CDR3 is TGTGCCAGCAGCTTAGACCCAGGGGGTCAGCCCCAGCATTTT. Residues: CASSLDPGGQPQHF.

The chain carries TRBV7-2 and TRBJ2-1; the match to TRBD1 covers 9 bases. The CDR3 runs 15 residues. The J segment lost 2 bases and the V segment lost 5 bases, leaving 4 bases of the junction unmatched. CDR1 is SGHTA, CDR2 FQGNSA, per germline. Written as DNA, the CDR3 is TGTGCCAGCAGCCCTTGGACAGGGGCCTACAATGAGCAGTTCTTC. This sequence encodes CASSPWTGAYNEQFF.

This clone appeared a single time. V is TRBV19 and J is TRBJ1-5; D is unresolved. The germline V and J ends were trimmed by 2 bases and 4 bases, with 9 bases remaining between them. The CDR3 is 14 amino acids. Germline CDR1 is LNHDA and CDR2 is SQIVND (reference sequence). The CDR3 is CASSIPSPNQPQHF. CDR3 coding DNA: TGTGCCAGTAGTATACCCTCCCCTAATCAGCCCCAGCATTTT.

The rearrangement links TRBV7-3 to TRBJ1-1, with D perhaps matching TRBD1 (6 bases). V lost 0 bases, J lost 4 bases, and 18 bases lay in between. CDR1 and CDR2 (germline): SGHTA, FQGTGA. The CDR3 runs 17 residues. The CDR3: CASSLTGARGVGTEAFF. CDR3 in DNA: TGTGCCAGCAGCTTAACAGGCGCCAGGGGCGTCGGCACTGAAGCTTTCTTT.

This clone was counted once. This chain connects TRBV18 to TRBJ2-5; TRBD2 matches 9 bases. Per germline, CDR1 KGHSH and CDR2 LQKENI. The CDR3 contains 14 residues. V gave up 4 bases and J gave up 3 bases; unmatched junction bases: 3. CDR3 DNA: TGTGCCAGCTCACTATCTAGCGGGGAAGAGACCCAGTACTTC. Protein sequence: CASSLSSGEETQYF.

The gene calls are TRBV4-2 and TRBJ1-4; tentative D call: TRBD1 (5 bases). The germline V gene encodes CDR1 LGHNA and CDR2 YNFKEQ. The CDR3 is 17 amino acids. Trimming pared 0 bases from V and 5 bases from J, leaving 16 bases between. CDR3 bases: TGTGCCAGCAGCCAAGACCAAACTCGGGGGGGGAATGAAAAACTGTTTTTT. It yields the protein CASSQDQTRGGNEKLFF.

V gene TRBV7-2 combines with J gene TRBJ2-1; 7 positions match TRBD1. This CDR3 contains 14 residues. Trimming at V came to 5 bases and at J to 7 bases, leaving 8 bases not matched to a gene. The germline V gene has CDR1 SGHTA and CDR2 FQGNSA. Written as DNA, the CDR3 is TGTGCCAGCAGCCCGACAGGGTCTAGGAATGAGCAGTTCTTC. Residues: CASSPTGSRNEQFF.

DNA for the CDR3: TGTGCCAGCAGCCAGGGGGCGACTAATGAAAAACTGTTTTTT. Residues: CASSQGATNEKLFF. This chain connects TRBV7-2 to TRBJ1-4, with TRBD1 matching 8 bases. CDR1 is SGHTA, CDR2 FQGNSA, per germline. The CDR3 covers 14 residues. V gave up 5 bases and J gave up 2 bases; unmatched junction bases: 1.

The rearrangement joins TRBV5-8 to TRBJ1-4; unclear D gene. Trimming stripped 0 bases from V and 5 bases from J, with 11 bases between. Germline CDR1 SGHTS, CDR2 YDEGEE. The CDR3 is 15 amino acids. The CDR3 reads CASSLGVKDNEKLFF. The DNA for the CDR3 is TGTGCCAGCAGCTTGGGTGTGAAGGACAATGAAAAACTGTTTTTT.

The rearrangement joins TRBV2 to TRBJ2-2; D possibly corresponds to TRBD1 (6 bases). The CDR3 runs 14 residues. Germline CDR1 SNHLY, CDR2 FYNNEI. Trimming took off 6 bases at V and 2 bases at J, with 10 bases between the two ends. The CDR3 sequence is CASREQGNTGELFF. CDR3 coding DNA: TGTGCCAGCAGGGAACAGGGAAACACCGGGGAGCTGTTTTTT.

This clone was picked up a small number of times. The chain uses TRBV29-1 and TRBJ1-1, with unresolved D. The CDR3 has 14 amino acids. From germline, CDR1 is SQVTM and CDR2 ANQGSEA. V lost 4 bases to trimming and J lost 0 bases, with 12 bases between them. CDR3 sequence: CSVVFDTLNTEAFF. CDR3 DNA sequence: TGCAGCGTTGTCTTTGACACCCTGAACACTGAAGCTTTCTTT.